The sequence of this T cell receptor beta chain was determined in a study of shared clonotypes between healthy human individuals. Overall study: Researchers drew samples from a couple of women and a few men aged 18 to 49.

With respect to this clone: Its specificity is not known. Other DNA sequences in this sample translate to the same CDR3.

Germline assignment: CDR1 SGHAT and CDR2 FQNNGV. This CDR3 contains 13 residues. Trimming pared 4 bases from V and 1 base from J, leaving 7 bases between. Overall study results and limits: It was the non-shared clonotypes that had lower generation probabilities than clonotypes shared by all four donors.

Execution of the assay was at deep level. Repertoires were generated with immunoSEQ multiplex PCR, while TCRdb's copy carries only in-frame clones and drops some. The table has over 2 million clones, 90% to 95% seen once. Subsets obtained from CD4+ cells comprised CD45RA+ naive and CD45RA-negative memory cells. This chain connects TRBV11-2 to TRBJ2-5; TRBD2 is a possible D gene (6 bases). The sequenced sample was naive CD4+ T cells sorted from blood. As to subset: CD45RA+ positively selected. This receptor was identified in a man aged 18 to 35 in good health. CDR3 bases: TGTGCCAGCAGCTCGGGACTCCAAGAGACCCAGTACTTC. It is translated as CASSSGLQETQYF.